The 30 T cell receptor beta chains below come from one sample, sequenced in a study of blood T cell repertoires in COVID-19. Profiling relied on immunoSEQ multiplex PCR, and the TCRdb table lists in-frame clones only, not all of them. The sample carries more than 250,000 clones, under 90% recorded once. Source material: PBMCs or T cells enriched from blood (not recorded which). These TCRs come from a young woman who had recovered from COVID-19.

The chain carries TRBV30 and TRBJ1-4; weak D call: TRBD1 (6 bases). V lost 5 bases, J lost 3 bases, and 10 bases lay in between. Germline CDR1 is GTSNPN and CDR2 is SVGIG (reference sequence). CDR3 length: 13 amino acids. CDR3 amino acids: CAWQGNANEKLFF. CDR3 DNA: TGTGCCTGGCAGGGGAATGCTAATGAAAAACTGTTTTTT.

The chain links TRBV7-9 to TRBJ1-2; 7 bases fit TRBD1. The CDR3 extends over 14 amino acids. Germline V lookup: CDR1 SEHNR, CDR2 FQNEAQ (reference sequence). With V trimmed by 1 base and J by 6 bases, 5 bases remained unmatched. CDR3 sequence reads: CASSLDRGEHGYTF. CDR3 in DNA: TGTGCCAGCAGCTTAGACAGGGGAGAGCATGGCTACACCTTC.

The chain is built from TRBV6-5 and TRBJ1-1; maybe TRBD1 (5 bases). Trimming left V 7 bases short and J 1 base short, with 16 bases between. The germline V gene encodes CDR1 MNHEY and CDR2 SVGAGI. CDR3 length equals 15 residues. CDR3 amino acids: CASKSVPGGNTEAFF. The DNA for the CDR3 is TGTGCCAGCAAAAGCGTCCCGGGGGGGAACACTGAAGCTTTCTTT.

This clone was observed a single time. This sequence joins TRBV10-3 and TRBJ2-7, with no clear D. Germline V gives CDR1 ENHRY, CDR2 SYGVKD. Trimming shortened V by 5 bases and J by 2 bases, and 13 bases separated the two germline ends. The CDR3 is 14 amino acids. The CDR3 nucleotides are TGTGCCATCAGTCCGTCCCCACAAGCCTACGAGCAGTACTTC. It specifies CAISPSPQAYEQYF.

Worth noting for this clone: Given the absence of the conserved phenylalanine or tryptophan at the CDR3 end, a read error is likely. The DNA is left out, because the CDR3 cannot be placed on it with certainty; the CDR3 is given as TCRdb lists it. The V gene is TRBV5-4, the J gene TRBJ1-2; TRBD1 is the table's D call and was not checked against the DNA. The CDR3 is 12 amino acids in total, end residues counted. Per germline, CDR1 SGHNT and CDR2 YYREEE (reference sequence). The CDR3 spells CASSLDRQGEIV.

This chain links TRBV2 with TRBJ1-5, with a tentative D call TRBD1 (5 bases). The CDR3 length is 17 residues. V gave up 2 bases and J gave up 0 bases, with 14 bases separating them. Looked up from germline, CDR1 is SNHLY and CDR2 is FYNNEI. CDR3 bases: TGTGCCAGCAGTGAACCCAGGGCAGCTGATAGCAATCAGCCCCAGCATTTT. Amino acids: CASSEPRAADSNQPQHF.

Comments on this clone: Other DNA sequences in this sample translate to the same CDR3. The chain joins TRBV28 to TRBJ1-1; D is perhaps TRBD1 (5 bases). Germline V gene lookup returns CDR1 MDHEN and CDR2 SYDVKM. Trimming removed 3 bases at V and 4 bases at J, with 9 bases between. The CDR3 is 13 amino acids. CDR3 nucleotides: TGTGCCAGCAGTTTCTCAGGGCGCACTGAAGCTTTCTTT. Translation gives CASSFSGRTEAFF.

The chain is built from TRBV19 and TRBJ1-1; weak D call: TRBD1 (6 bases). This CDR3 contains 14 residues. Germline CDR1 and CDR2: LNHDA and SQIVND (reference sequence). Trimming took 8 bases from V and 0 from J, leaving 13 bases between them. Here the CDR3 reads CASVRDILNTEAFF. The CDR3 nucleotides read TGTGCCAGTGTCCGGGACATCTTGAACACTGAAGCTTTCTTT. The full variable domain, rest sourced from reference TRBV19 and TRBJ1-1, is DGGITQSPKYLFRKEGQNVTLSCEQNLNHDAMYWYRQDPGQGLRLIYYSQIVNDFQKGDIAEGYSVSREKKESFPLTVTSAQKNPTAFYLCASVRDILNTEAFFGQGTRLTVV.

The chain carries TRBV4-1 and TRBJ2-1; 13 bases agree with TRBD2. V shed 1 base and J 7 bases; nucleotides not matched to a gene: 4. The CDR3 has 16 residues. The germline CDR1 and CDR2 sequences are MGHRA and YSYEKL. The chain's CDR3 is CASSQGGTSGMNEQFF. In nucleotides, the CDR3 is TGCGCCAGCAGCCAAGGGGGGACTAGCGGGATGAATGAGCAGTTCTTC.

The count of this clone is one. This chain joins TRBV7-9 and TRBJ2-1; D unresolved. Per the germline V gene, CDR1 is SEHNR and CDR2 is FQNEAQ (reference sequence). This CDR3 is 15 amino acids long. The V end was cut by 5 bases, the J end by 0 bases, with 11 bases between. The CDR3 loop reads CASSLGFPSYNEQFF. The CDR3 DNA follows: TGTGCCAGCAGCCTCGGTTTCCCCTCCTACAATGAGCAGTTCTTC.

This chain joins TRBV5-4 and TRBJ2-3, with TRBD1 as a possible D gene (6 bases). The CDR3 is 14 amino acids. Trimming took off 4 bases at V and 3 bases at J, with 12 bases between the two ends. Germline V gene lookup returns CDR1 SGHNT and CDR2 YYREEE (reference sequence). The CDR3 DNA is TGTGCCAGCAGCCAACAGACAGGAACAGATACGCAGTATTTT. This encodes CASSQQTGTDTQYF.

The rearrangement uses TRBV3-1 (or the pseudogene TRBV3-2) and TRBJ1-2; tentatively, D is TRBD1 (6 bases). The length of the CDR3 is 15 residues. V gave up 0 bases and J gave up 4 bases, with 12 bases separating them. From germline, CDR1 is LGHDT and CDR2 YNNKEL (reference sequence). This chain's CDR3 is CASSQESGAAYGYTF. The CDR3 region has the DNA TGTGCCAGCAGCCAAGAATCAGGGGCTGCCTATGGCTACACCTTC.

V and J are TRBV19 and TRBJ2-1, with D possibly being TRBD1 (6 bases). Per the germline V gene, CDR1 is LNHDA and CDR2 is SQIVND (reference sequence). This CDR3 is 15 amino acids long. V dropped 11 bases and J dropped 3 bases, with 20 bases sitting between them. The CDR3 coding sequence is TGTGCCTACAGGGTAGGGAGAGAGAACTACAATGAGCAGTTCTTC. Its translation: CAYRVGRENYNEQFF.

The chain couples TRBV5-1 to TRBJ1-1; TRBD1 aligns across 8 bases. CDR1 is SGHRS and CDR2 is YFSETQ in the germline V gene. The CDR3 length is 16 residues. V shed 0 bases, J shed 3 bases, and the junction held 7 bases outside the gene matches. As DNA, the CDR3 is TGCGCCAGCAGCTTGGCCCGGGACAGGTGGGACACTGAAGCTTTCTTT. Protein: CASSLARDRWDTEAFF.

The chain links TRBV5-5 to TRBJ1-4; D gene ambiguous. Germline V gives CDR1 SGHKS, CDR2 YYEKEE (reference sequence). V was clipped by 2 bases and J by 7 bases, with 15 bases between them. The CDR3 totals 15 residues. The DNA of the CDR3 is TGTGCCAGCAGCTTCCTCAACAGCTTGGCTGAAAAACTGTTTTTT. The encoded protein is CASSFLNSLAEKLFF. Full variable domain (rest looked up from reference TRBV5-5 and TRBJ1-4): DAGVTQSPTHLIKTRGQQVTLRCSPISGHKSVSWYQQVLGQGPQFIFQYYEKEERGRGNFPDRFSARQFPNYSSELNVNALLLGDSALYLCASSFLNSLAEKLFFGSGTQLSVL.

This chain uses TRBV5-1 with TRBJ2-5; D might be TRBD1 (6 bases). CDR3 size: 15 residues. Germline CDR1 and CDR2: SGHRS and YFSETQ. V was pared by 6 bases and J by 0 bases, with 15 bases between. As DNA, the CDR3 is TGCGCCAGCAAAGTTCTAGGACAGAACCAAGAGACCCAGTACTTC. Residues: CASKVLGQNQETQYF.

This rearrangement joins TRBV5-8 to TRBJ2-5; 9 positions agree with TRBD2. The CDR3 covers 14 residues. J lost 5 bases, V lost 4 bases, and 6 bases had no gene match. Germline-derived CDR1 and CDR2 are SGHTS and YDEGEE. CDR3 protein: CASSRRTSVETQYF. CDR3 nucleotide sequence: TGTGCCAGCAGCCGGAGGACTAGCGTGGAGACCCAGTACTTC.

The CDR3 DNA reads as TGTGCCAGCGGGACAGGAGTCTATGGCTACACCTTC. It codes for CASGTGVYGYTF. V gene TRBV6-5 combines with J gene TRBJ1-2; 8 bases fit TRBD1. J gave up 4 bases and V 8 bases, and 3 bases lay outside the gene matches. This CDR3 has 12 residues. Germline CDR1 reads MNHEY; CDR2 reads SVGAGI.

This clone was counted a single time. This chain connects TRBV3-1 (or the pseudogene TRBV3-2) to TRBJ1-1, with D unclear. The ends were cut back, 0 bases at V and 4 bases at J, with 9 bases in the middle. The CDR3 is 14 residues long. CDR1 is LGHDT and CDR2 is YNNKEL in the germline V gene (reference sequence). CDR3 nucleotides: TGTGCCAGCAGCCAAGATCTAGGACTCACTGAAGCTTTCTTT. Its protein product is CASSQDLGLTEAFF.

The gene calls are TRBV15 and TRBJ2-1, with 9 bases lining up with TRBD1. This CDR3 is 16 amino acids long. Germline-derived CDR1 and CDR2 are LNHNV and YYDKDF (reference sequence). J lost 4 bases, V lost 1 base, and 5 bases had no gene match. The CDR3, as DNA: TGTGCCACCAGCAGAGGGGGGACAGGGTCATACAATGAGCAGTTCTTC. As protein: CATSRGGTGSYNEQFF.

V gene TRBV5-4 combines with J gene TRBJ1-1; 7 bases map to TRBD1. CDR1 and CDR2 (germline): SGHNT, YYREEE (reference sequence). The length of the CDR3 is 15 residues. Trimming cost V 1 base and J 4 bases; bases outside gene matches: 7. DNA of the CDR3: TGTGCCAGCAGCTTGTCGCGACAGGGAGGCACTGAAGCTTTCTTT. This gives the protein CASSLSRQGGTEAFF.

This clone was seen just once. The V gene is TRBV5-8, the J gene TRBJ2-5; maybe TRBD2 (6 bases). CDR3 size: 13 residues. Germline V lookup: CDR1 SGHTS, CDR2 YDEGEE. The germline V and J ends were trimmed by 6 bases and 5 bases, with 14 bases remaining between them. CDR3 residues: CASIPPGVETQYF. The DNA of the CDR3 is TGTGCCAGCATCCCCCCGGGGGTTGAGACCCAGTACTTC. Complete variable domain (other parts from reference TRBV5-8 and TRBJ2-5): EAGVTQSPTHLIKTRGQQATLRCSPISGHTSVYWYQQALGLGLQFLLWYDEGEERNRGNFPPRFSGRQFPNYSSELNVNALELEDSALYLCASIPPGVETQYFGPGTRLLVL.

The chain carries TRBV16 and TRBJ2-2; D not certain. Germline CDR1 and CDR2: KGHSY and FQNENV. V lost 3 bases, J lost 1 base, and 9 bases lay in between. This CDR3 has 15 amino acids. The CDR3 protein is CASSHTTQNTGELFF. The CDR3 coding sequence is TGTGCCAGCAGCCATACGACACAGAACACCGGGGAGCTGTTTTTT.

This chain links TRBV13 with TRBJ2-7; D possibly corresponds to TRBD2 (6 bases). This CDR3 has 15 residues. Trimming took off 5 bases at V and 3 bases at J, with 17 bases between the two ends. Germline CDR1 and CDR2: PRHDT and FYEKMQ (reference sequence). DNA of the CDR3: TGTGCCAGCAGCGAGGGACTTTCGGCCGTCTACGAGCAGTACTTC. This gives the protein CASSEGLSAVYEQYF.

A few counts support this clone. This chain links TRBV9 with TRBJ1-4, with D hard to call. V lost 2 bases and J 0 bases, leaving 8 bases between the germline ends. Germline CDR1 reads SGDLS; CDR2 reads YYNGEE. CDR3 length: 15 residues. CDR3 in DNA: TGTGCCAGCAGCGTTAGTCCTGCAACTAATGAAAAACTGTTTTTT. Protein: CASSVSPATNEKLFF.

The V gene is TRBV5-5, the J gene TRBJ1-5; D ambiguous. CDR3 size: 17 residues. Germline loops: CDR1 SGHKS, CDR2 YYEKEE (reference sequence). V lost 3 bases to trimming and J lost 0 bases, with 16 bases between them. The CDR3 nucleotides are TGTGCCAGCAGCTCAACCCCACTAGCAGATAGCAATCAGCCCCAGCATTTT. It translates to CASSSTPLADSNQPQHF.

CDR3 nucleotides: TGTGCCAGCAGCTCTCTGAGCGCAGGGAGGACTGAAGCTTTCTTT. It is translated as CASSSLSAGRTEAFF. The chain joins TRBV5-4 to TRBJ1-1, with a weak D call TRBD1 (5 bases). V gave up 3 bases and J gave up 5 bases, with 17 bases separating them. This CDR3 is 15 amino acids long. The germline V gene has CDR1 SGHNT and CDR2 YYREEE (reference sequence).

The chain carries TRBV29-1 and TRBJ2-3; possibly TRBD1 for D (6 bases). The CDR3 totals 12 residues. V shed 3 bases and J shed 4 bases, with 8 bases lying between them. CDR1 and CDR2 from the germline V gene are SQVTM and ANQGSEA. The CDR3 loop reads CSVEWGPDTQYF. The CDR3 nucleotides are TGCAGCGTTGAGTGGGGGCCAGATACGCAGTATTTT.

This chain joins TRBV28 and TRBJ1-2, with 10 bases aligning to TRBD1. V lost 5 bases and J lost 8; bases outside the gene matches: 8. The CDR3 is 14 amino acids. Germline V CDR1 and CDR2: MDHEN, SYDVKM. The CDR3 here is CASSQDRGSLGYTF. The CDR3 nucleotides read TGTGCCAGCAGTCAGGACAGGGGGTCCCTGGGCTACACCTTC.

The rearrangement links TRBV18 to TRBJ2-3, with D perhaps TRBD1 (7 bases). Germline CDR1 KGHSH, CDR2 LQKENI. Deletions cut 3 bases from V and 2 bases from J, with 12 bases between. The CDR3 sequence is 15 residues long. The CDR3 DNA is TGTGCCAGCTCACCTCAGGGGGGACTCACAGATACGCAGTATTTT. It specifies CASSPQGGLTDTQYF.